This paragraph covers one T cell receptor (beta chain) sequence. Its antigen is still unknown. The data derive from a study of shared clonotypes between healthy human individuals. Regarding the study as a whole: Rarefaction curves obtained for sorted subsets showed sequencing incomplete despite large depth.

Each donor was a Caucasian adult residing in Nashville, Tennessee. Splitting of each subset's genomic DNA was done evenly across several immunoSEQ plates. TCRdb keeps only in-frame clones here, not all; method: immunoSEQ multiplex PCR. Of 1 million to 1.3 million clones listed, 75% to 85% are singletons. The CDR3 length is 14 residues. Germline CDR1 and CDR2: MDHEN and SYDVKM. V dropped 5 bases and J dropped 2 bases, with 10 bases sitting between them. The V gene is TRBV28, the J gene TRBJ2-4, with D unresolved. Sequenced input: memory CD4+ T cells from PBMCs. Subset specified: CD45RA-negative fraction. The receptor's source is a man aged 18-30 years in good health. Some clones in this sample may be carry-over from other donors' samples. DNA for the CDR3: TGTGCCAGCAGTCCAACTATCCCCAAAAACATTCAGTACTTC. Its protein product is CASSPTIPKNIQYF.